This T cell receptor beta chain was recorded in a study of blood T cells in healthy people across ages. Sample-barcoded 5' priming and a J-beta primer mix drove a second PCR of about 7 to 11 cycles. TCRdb recomputed calls from the 5' RACE reads with MiXCR, one row per CDR3 protein. Of over 1,500,000 distinct CDR3 sequences in the sample, around 42% were seen once. Study results and caveats: Long-lived and aged donors differed, with more naive CD4+ cells and higher diversity in the long-lived.

As regards this clonotype: The antigen is not known.

CDR1 is DFQATT and CDR2 is SNEGSKA in the germline V gene (reference sequence). V lost 3 bases, J lost 4 bases, and 2 bases stayed unmatched. This CDR3 is 12 amino acids long. Every donor gave approximately 10 milliliters of peripheral blood. Every sample gave at least 5 micrograms of total RNA when it was extracted. The rearrangement uses TRBV20-1 and TRBJ1-2; 7 bases line up with TRBD1. Sequencing input: blood. The TCR comes from a human donor in good health. The CDR3 coding sequence is TGCAGTGCTAGGACAGGGTCCTATGGCTACACCTTC. Residues: CSARTGSYGYTF.